The clone carrying this T cell receptor beta chain was seen ten or more times. Its matching antigen is unknown. Trimming removed 3 bases at V and 6 bases at J, with 9 bases between. The germline V gene encodes CDR1 LGHDT and CDR2 YNNKEL (reference sequence). This CDR3 region has 14 residues. Genomic DNA served as template for TCR beta VDJ and CDR3 profiling. TCRdb processed the reads anew with MiXCR; each CDR3 protein has one entry. The repertoire holds over 150,000 distinct CDR3 sequences, with about 53% as singletons. This sample was included in a study of CD8+CD57+ T cells in acquired aplastic anemia. Overall study context: Mean DNA quantity obtained from sorted CD4+ and CD8+ cells was about 3.5 ug. Healthy donors gave approximately 10 million reads on average for CD4+ cells.

General study findings and limits: Patients showed no significant difference from controls in CD8+ Simpson's diversity. Common to patients and controls were approximately 30 CD8+ CDR3 sequences.

The sample consisted of sorted CD4+, CD8+, or CD8+CD57+ T cells (not recorded which) from PBMCs. This TCR derives from a human donor in good health, serving as a control. This rearrangement joins TRBV3-1 to TRBJ1-6; possible D gene TRBD1, 5 bases. CDR3 sequence: CASSHGQVNSPLHF. CDR3 sequence (DNA): TGTGCCAGCAGCCACGGACAAGTTAATTCACCCCTCCACTTT.